The clone carrying this TCR beta chain was counted at least ten times. This sample is part of a study of T-cell reconstitution after alpha-beta-depleted transplantation in children. Unique molecular identifiers tagged the TCRbeta library. MiXCR, applied by TCRdb to the PCR reads, yields one record per CDR3 protein. Of about 610,000 distinct CDR3 sequences in the sample, roughly 10% were seen once. Trimming cost V 5 bases and J 4 bases; bases outside gene matches: 7. The CDR3 loop spans 16 amino acids. CDR1 and CDR2 (germline): DFQATT, SNEGSKA (reference sequence). The chain employs TRBV20-1 and TRBJ2-2; TRBD2 agrees at 13 bases. The receptor's source is a human donor who donated a stem cell graft to a child with acute myeloid leukemia. Sequencing used PBMCs from the stem cell graft donor, obtained from the stem cell graft. CDR3 nucleotide sequence: TGCAGTGCTTCGAGGACTAGCGGGAGTCTCACCGGGGAGCTGTTTTTT. Translating gives CSASRTSGSLTGELFF.